This TCR beta chain came from a study of CD8 T cells in Susac syndrome. Random hexamers primed reverse transcription of about 0.5 to 1 ug RNA. An immunoSEQ multiplex PCR generated amplified TCR beta CDR3 products spanning 54 Vbeta and 13 Jbeta. TCRdb itself ran the immunoSEQ multiplex PCR reads through MiXCR, one entry per CDR3 protein. The repertoire holds some 120,000 distinct CDR3 sequences, with 94% as singletons. This clonotype was observed a handful of times. CD8+ and CD4+ T cells from blood underwent TCR beta sequencing, which was carried out in a high-throughput format. The V gene lost 5 bases and the J gene lost 5 bases, with 14 bases spanning the gap. The CDR3 length is 14 residues. Germline lookup yields CDR1 MNHNS and CDR2 SASEGT.

Sequencing was performed on CD4+ T cells from PBMCs. This chain uses TRBV6-1 with TRBJ2-3, with D possibly TRBD1 on 5 matching bases. This TCR was recovered from a human donor with multiple sclerosis. The CDR3 loop is CASSRQSSGDTQYF. CDR3 nucleotides: TGTGCCAGCAGTCGACAGAGTTCGGGAGATACGCAGTATTTT.